The rows below give T cell receptor beta chains drawn from one sample of a study of blood T cell repertoires in COVID-19. Sequenced by immunoSEQ multiplex PCR; TCRdb stores in-frame clones only, minus some. This sample yields about 400,000 clones, of which over 85% are seen a single time; about 1.7% belongs to the top ten. Sequencing was performed on PBMCs or T cells enriched from blood (not recorded which). These receptors all stem from a woman aged 25 to 39 who had recovered from COVID-19. The CDR3 runs from the conserved cysteine through the conserved F or W. The D gene is left open where the match is weak.

D,V,J,DNA,CDR3
-,TRBV5-1,TRBJ2-3,TGCGCCAGCAGGCCTAGCCGGGACTGGCCAGATACGCAGTATTTT,CASRPSRDWPDTQYF
TRBD1,TRBV5-4,TRBJ1-1,TGTGCCAGTACGGACAGGAGCTACACTGAAGCTTTCTTT,CASTDRSYTEAFF
-,TRBV9,TRBJ1-1,TGTGCCAGCAGCGTGAAAGGGGCAGCGAACACTGAAGCTTTCTTT,CASSVKGAANTEAFF
-,TRBV7-3,TRBJ2-3,TGTGCCAGCAGCTTACAGGGAATGGGCACAGATACGCAGTATTTT,CASSLQGMGTDTQYF
-,TRBV6-5,TRBJ1-4,TGTGCCAGCAGTTACTCCGGACAGAATGAAAAACTGTTTTTT,CASSYSGQNEKLFF
TRBD1,TRBV6-5,TRBJ1-2,TGTGCCAGCAAAGCGACAGGGTCCTATGGCTACACCTTC,CASKATGSYGYTF
-,TRBV19,TRBJ1-1,TGTGCCAGTAGTATGCAGTTGAGGTACACTGAAGCTTTCTTT,CASSMQLRYTEAFF
-,TRBV19,TRBJ1-2,TGTGCCAGTAGCTCAGTCGGGGTCGGCTATGGCTACACCTTC,CASSSVGVGYGYTF
TRBD1,TRBV5-8,TRBJ1-2,TGTGCCAGCAGCGCTTTTGGGACAGGCATCCTTTTCTATGGCTACACCTTC,CASSAFGTGILFYGYTF
-,TRBV7-2,TRBJ2-7,TGTGCCAGCAGCTTAGGGCAGGCCCAAGAGCAGTACTTC,CASSLGQAQEQYF
TRBD2,TRBV6-5,TRBJ2-7,TGTGCCAGCAGTTACTCGAATCGACTAGCGACCTACGAGCAGTACTTC,CASSYSNRLATYEQYF
TRBD2,TRBV7-2,TRBJ2-7,TGTGCCAGCAGCGCGAGGCGGGGGGAGCAGTACTTC,CASSARRGEQYF
-,TRBV18,TRBJ1-4,TGTGCCAGCTCACCAAGGCGGTATGAAAAACTGTTTTTT,CASSPRRYEKLFF
-,TRBV4-3,TRBJ2-2,TGCGCCAGCAGCCAAGAAGCAGGAACGAACACCGGGGAGCTGTTTTTT,CASSQEAGTNTGELFF